This T cell receptor beta chain was profiled in a study of shared clonotypes between healthy human individuals. Study results and limitations: Rarefaction showed sorted-subset sequencing was incomplete despite large depth. Represented diversity, genetic and exposure-history alike, was limited by few donors.

As defined, naive CD8 cells were CD45RO-negative and positively selected for CCR7, with terminally differentiated effector memory CD45RA+ cells excluded. For this clone: Its matching antigen is unknown.

Every subset had its genomic DNA shared out evenly among several immunoSEQ plates. Some clones are missing from TCRdb's copy, which holds only in-frame ones; the method was immunoSEQ multiplex PCR. Found here are some 580,000 clones, roughly 98% of them singletons; the top ten hold 0.3%. Germline V CDR1 and CDR2: MNHEY, SMNVEV (reference sequence). Trimming stripped 8 bases from V and 0 bases from J, with 17 bases between. The CDR3 is 16 residues long. Sequenced: naive CD8+ T cells sorted from blood. V and J are TRBV27 and TRBJ2-1; no reliable D call. The TCR was taken from a man aged 25-45 years in good health. The CDR3 DNA sequence: TGTGCCAGCTCCCTGGTCGGAATGAGCTCCTACAATGAGCAGTTCTTC. Its protein product is CASSLVGMSSYNEQFF.